These T cell receptor beta chains were read from a single sample in a study of T cell clonotyping in hematopoietic cell transplantation. Libraries were prepared by immunoSEQ multiplex PCR; TCRdb keeps only in-frame clonotypes and omits some of them. This table holds 25,000 to 30,000 clones, approximately 90% found once. The sample consisted of PBMCs, taken 100 days after allogeneic stem cell transplant. Receptors originate from a female patient aged 50-59 years who had an allogeneic stem cell transplant from a related donor, so the T cells may come from the graft donor. Some clones in this sample may be carry-over from other donors' samples. Both conserved end residues are part of each CDR3. The D gene is left open where the match is weak. A clone size is listed for some rows: how often the clone was seen (once, few, many), or a class if it is expanded.

TRBJ1-4,TRBV10-3,.,.,CAISDGGLKLFF,TGTGCCATCAGTGATGGCGGGTTAAAACTGTTTTTT
TRBJ1-1,TRBV4-1,.,.,CASSQDVARVNTEAFF,TGCGCCAGCAGCCAAGATGTGGCCAGGGTGAACACTGAAGCTTTCTTT
TRBJ1-2,TRBV7-6,TRBD1,.,CASSPPGQGFYGYTF,TGTGCCAGCAGCCCACCGGGACAGGGTTTCTATGGCTACACCTTC
TRBJ1-2,TRBV6-5,.,once,CASTPRGIDYGYTF,TGTGCCAGCACCCCCCGGGGTATAGACTATGGCTACACCTTC
TRBJ1-1,TRBV25-1,TRBD1,.,CASSERGGQMNTEAFF,TGTGCCAGCAGTGAAAGGGGGGGACAGATGAACACTGAAGCTTTCTTT
TRBJ1-1,TRBV5-1,TRBD1,.,CASSLRTGTTEAFF,TGCGCCAGCAGCCTCCGGACAGGAACCACTGAAGCTTTCTTT
TRBJ2-1,TRBV2,.,.,CASNIGGGRNEQFF,TGTGCCAGCAACATTGGGGGGGGCCGCAATGAGCAGTTCTTC
TRBJ2-5,TRBV9,TRBD1,.,CASSAGTGVQETQYF,TGTGCCAGCAGCGCCGGGACAGGAGTTCAAGAGACCCAGTACTTC
TRBJ2-3,TRBV6-5,.,.,CASRTTDTQYF,TGTGCCAGCAGGACGACAGATACGCAGTATTTT
TRBJ1-2,TRBV9,.,.,CASSHTRVRGYTF,TGTGCCAGCAGCCATACCAGGGTTCGTGGCTACACCTTC
TRBJ2-7,TRBV18,.,.,CASSPVGVPYEQYF,TGTGCCAGCTCACCGGTGGGGGTCCCTTATGAGCAGTACTTC
TRBJ1-5,TRBV7-2,TRBD1,.,CASGTGSNQPQHF,TGTGCTTCGGGGACAGGGAGCAATCAGCCCCAGCATTTT
TRBJ1-6,TRBV6-6,TRBD1,.,CASSYSGQGDSPLHF,TGTGCCAGCAGTTACTCGGGACAGGGGGATTCACCCCTCCACTTT
TRBJ1-2,TRBV5-5,.,.,CASSLSPTSPYGYTF,TGTGCCAGCAGCTTATCGCCCACAAGCCCCTATGGCTACACCTTC
TRBJ1-6,TRBV5-1,TRBD1,.,CASSSTRQGGYSPLHF,TGCGCCAGCAGCTCCACCCGACAGGGAGGATATTCACCCCTCCACTTT
TRBJ1-1,TRBV4-1,.,.,CASSQAPLRGEAFF,TGCGCCAGCAGCCAGGCCCCGCTCCGGGGGGAAGCTTTCTTT
TRBJ1-6,TRBV19,.,.,CASSIARGSPLHF,TGTGCCAGTAGTATCGCTAGGGGTTCACCCCTCCACTTT
TRBJ2-7,TRBV2,TRBD2,.,CASSVQLAGGPYEQYF,TGTGCCAGCAGCGTGCAACTAGCGGGGGGACCCTACGAGCAGTACTTC
TRBJ1-4,TRBV9,.,once,CASSVGQEFEKLFF,TGTGCCAGCAGCGTAGGGCAGGAGTTTGAAAAACTGTTTTTT
TRBJ1-2,TRBV27,TRBD1,.,CASSLTPGQGGNYGYTF,TGTGCCAGCAGTTTAACTCCGGGACAGGGTGGTAACTATGGCTACACCTTC
TRBJ1-6,TRBV21-1,.,medium-sized,CASRNGAGSVRSPLHF,TGTGCCAGCAGAAATGGTGCCGGATCGGTACGCTCACCCCTCCACTTT
TRBJ2-2,TRBV7-2,.,.,CASRGTASSTGELFF,TGTGCCAGCAGAGGGACGGCCTCGAGCACCGGGGAGCTGTTTTTT
TRBJ1-4,TRBV5-6,.,.,CASSPHGGSGEKLFF,TGTGCCAGCAGCCCCCACGGGGGGTCAGGAGAAAAACTGTTTTTT
TRBJ2-5,TRBV6-6,.,.,CASSYAGETQYF,TGTGCCAGCAGTTACGCGGGGGAGACCCAGTACTTC
TRBJ2-7,TRBV7-9,TRBD1,.,CASSLGPYDRGDHEQYF,TGTGCCAGCAGCCTAGGGCCCTACGACAGGGGAGACCACGAGCAGTACTTC
TRBJ1-4,TRBV10-3,.,.,CAISEGGGFEKLFF,TGTGCCATCAGTGAAGGAGGCGGTTTTGAAAAACTGTTTTTT
TRBJ2-3,TRBV5-8,.,few,CASSPRALDTQYF,TGTGCCAGCAGCCCCCGGGCACTAGATACGCAGTATTTT
TRBJ2-4,TRBV2,.,.,CASSEQGGNIQYF,TGTGCCAGCAGTGAACAGGGGGGAAACATTCAGTACTTC
TRBJ2-3,TRBV20-1,.,once,CSASVADTQYF,TGCAGTGCGAGCGTGGCGGATACGCAGTATTTT
TRBJ1-2,TRBV4-2,TRBD1,.,CASSEGQGIYGYTF,TGTGCCAGCAGCGAAGGACAGGGGATTTATGGCTACACCTTC
TRBJ1-1,TRBV30,.,.,CAWRKGIPNTEAFF,TGTGCCTGGAGAAAAGGGATACCGAACACTGAAGCTTTCTTT
TRBJ2-1,TRBV7-2,.,.,CASSSRGANEQFF,TGTGCCAGCAGCTCCAGGGGGGCGAATGAGCAGTTCTTC
TRBJ1-4,TRBV6-5,.,.,CASEFNEKLFF,TGTGCCAGCGAGTTTAATGAAAAACTGTTTTTT
TRBJ2-3,TRBV9,TRBD2,.,CASSQRPIAGYTDTQYF,TGTGCCAGCAGCCAACGTCCTATAGCGGGGTACACAGATACGCAGTATTTT
TRBJ2-2,TRBV13,.,.,CASSQRPAGELFF,TGTGCCAGCAGCCAACGGCCGGCCGGGGAGCTGTTTTTT
TRBJ1-6,TRBV30,.,.,CAWRGGFNSPLHF,TGTGCCTGGAGGGGGGGGTTTAATTCACCCCTCCACTTT
TRBJ1-5,TRBV19,TRBD1,.,CATIPGQGTPQHF,TGTGCCACCATACCGGGACAGGGGACGCCCCAGCATTTT
TRBJ1-2,TRBV19,.,.,CASTPQHLYGYTF,TGTGCCAGTACCCCACAGCACCTTTATGGCTACACCTTC
TRBJ1-2,TRBV5-4,.,.,CASSFIGSNYGYTF,TGTGCCAGCAGCTTCATCGGCTCTAACTATGGCTACACCTTC
TRBJ1-2,TRBV19,.,.,CASSIWGSGRNGYTF,TGTGCCAGTAGTATCTGGGGGTCGGGACGGAATGGCTACACCTTC
TRBJ2-7,TRBV7-2,.,.,CASSLGHPGSYEQYF,TGTGCCAGCAGCTTAGGACACCCGGGATCCTACGAGCAGTACTTC
TRBJ2-6,TRBV5-4,TRBD1,.,CASSPDRFAGANVLTF,TGTGCCAGCAGCCCGGACAGGTTCGCTGGGGCCAACGTCCTGACTTTC
TRBJ1-3,TRBV10-3,.,.,CAISGPALSGNTIYF,TGTGCCATCAGTGGGCCGGCACTCTCTGGAAACACCATATATTTT
TRBJ2-1,TRBV11-2,.,.,CASSLGAGWLNEQFF,TGTGCCAGCAGCTTAGGGGCAGGGTGGCTCAATGAGCAGTTCTTC
TRBJ2-3,TRBV6-5,TRBD1,.,CASSYGQGAQYF,TGTGCCAGCAGTTACGGGCAGGGGGCGCAGTATTTT
TRBJ2-7,TRBV7-2,.,once,CASSLAGRRYEQYF,TGTGCCAGCAGCTTAGCCGGCAGGCGCTACGAGCAGTACTTC
TRBJ2-7,TRBV7-9,TRBD1,.,CASSVTGGPHYEQYF,TGTGCCAGCAGCGTAACAGGGGGCCCTCACTACGAGCAGTACTTC
TRBJ1-5,TRBV19,TRBD1,.,CASSPQGALGPQHF,TGTGCCAGTAGCCCACAGGGGGCTTTAGGGCCCCAGCATTTT
TRBJ1-2,TRBV6-5,TRBD1,.,CASTRTGGDYTF,TGTGCCAGCACAAGGACAGGAGGTGACTACACCTTC
TRBJ1-1,TRBV25-1,.,.,CASSATSITEAFF,TGTGCCAGCAGTGCGACGTCGATCACTGAAGCTTTCTTT
TRBJ1-6,TRBV6-1,TRBD1,.,CASKGGNSPLHF,TGTGCCAGCAAAGGGGGCAACTCACCCCTCCACTTT
TRBJ1-3,TRBV4-1,.,.,CASSQVRELGNTIYF,TGCGCCAGCAGCCAAGTTCGCGAACTCGGAAACACCATATATTTT
TRBJ1-6,TRBV19,.,.,CASSIWSSYNSPLHF,TGTGCCAGTAGTATATGGAGCTCCTATAATTCACCCCTCCACTTT
TRBJ2-5,TRBV10-3,.,.,CAISPGGRWETQYF,TGTGCCATCAGCCCAGGGGGGAGATGGGAGACCCAGTACTTC
TRBJ1-5,TRBV10-3,TRBD1,once,CAISGTGSNQPQHF,TGTGCCATAAGTGGGACAGGGAGTAATCAGCCCCAGCATTTT
TRBJ2-1,TRBV7-2,.,few,CASSLGGGDNEQFF,TGTGCCAGCAGCTTAGGAGGGGGGGACAATGAGCAGTTCTTC
TRBJ2-7,TRBV5-6,TRBD2,.,CASSLTSGGLWQYF,TGTGCCAGCAGCTTGACTAGCGGGGGGCTATGGCAGTACTTC
TRBJ1-5,TRBV5-6,.,.,CASSTGRGNQPQHF,TGTGCCAGCAGCACGGGCCGGGGCAATCAGCCCCAGCATTTT
TRBJ2-7,TRBV4-2,TRBD2,.,CASSLRLAGNYEQYF,TGTGCCAGCAGCCTCCGACTAGCGGGGAATTACGAGCAGTACTTC